Below are 5 T cell receptor beta chains sequenced from a single sample in a study of T cells in Graves' hyperthyroidism and ophthalmopathy. Amplification targeted TCR beta CDR3 regions from RNA transcripts. Using the HTBI primer set, a first-round RT-PCR was run on the TCR CDR3. TCRdb processed the multiplex PCR reads anew with MiXCR; each CDR3 protein has one entry. The table lists fewer than 900,000 distinct CDR3 sequences, around 17% of them singletons, with around 8.1% in the top ten. Input material: blood. These receptors all come from a man aged 18-30 years with Graves' hyperthyroidism.

In this sample, this clonotype turned up many times. CDR3 nucleotide sequence: TGTGCCAGCTCACATAGCGGGGCGTCCTACGAGCAGTACTTC. Protein: CASSHSGASYEQYF. The rearrangement joins TRBV18 to TRBJ2-7, with 8 positions matching TRBD2. The CDR3 is made up of 14 amino acids. From germline, CDR1 is KGHSH and CDR2 LQKENI. V dropped 4 bases and J dropped 1; count of bases not matched to a gene: 3.

This clonotype was detected many times. This sequence joins TRBV27 and TRBJ2-7, with TRBD2 matching over 10 bases. The CDR3 runs to 14 residues. V was pared by 8 bases and J by 1 base, with 5 bases of the junction left unmatched. Germline V gene data show CDR1 as MNHEY and CDR2 as SMNVEV (reference sequence). CDR3: CASWASGRSYEQYF. DNA for the CDR3: TGTGCCAGCTGGGCTAGCGGGAGATCCTACGAGCAGTACTTC.

The chain recombines TRBV6-5 with TRBJ2-7; D is uncertain. This CDR3 contains 15 residues. Trimming took 2 bases from V and 3 from J, leaving 14 bases between them. Germline CDR1 and CDR2: MNHEY and SVGAGI. CDR3 coding DNA: TGTGCCAGCAGTTACCCGACTGAGAAGGGCTACGAGCAGTACTTC. It encodes CASSYPTEKGYEQYF.

The rearrangement links TRBV7-9 to TRBJ1-4; D gene unclear. Trimming pared 5 bases from V and 10 bases from J, leaving 23 bases between. Germline CDR1 reads SEHNR; CDR2 reads FQNEAQ (reference sequence). The CDR3 spans 16 residues. CDR3 region: CASSPDGAGLRGKLFF. CDR3 nucleotides: TGTGCCAGCAGCCCAGACGGTGCGGGTCTTCGCGGAAAACTGTTTTTT.

The rearrangement links TRBV7-9 to TRBJ2-7; 7 bases map to TRBD2. This CDR3 contains 15 residues. The germline V gene has CDR1 SEHNR and CDR2 FQNEAQ (reference sequence). V shed 6 bases and J 0 bases; nucleotides not matched to a gene: 8. The CDR3 sequence is CASRGSGNPSYEQYF. The DNA for the CDR3 is TGTGCCAGCAGAGGGAGCGGGAACCCCTCCTACGAGCAGTACTTC.